This T cell receptor beta chain was identified in a study of cytomegalovirus exposure and HLA in healthy donors (dated by TCRdb to the late 2010s). Broadly, across the study: An earlier analysis of some 600 of the donors reported 276 Gb of sequence data and around 100 million unique TCR beta sequences obtained from around 170 million T cells. An early release that covered fewer than 800 HLA-typed donors contained 250 to 350 gigabases of sequencing data and around 80 million unique TCR sequences. Of the 300 to 400 genotyped donors, around 81% fell in the genetic ancestry cluster associated with self-reported Caucasian donors. The study was designed to test whether signatures of past pathogen exposure could be identified by cataloging public T cell receptors. Using immunosequencing, the study profiled T cell repertoires from 550 to 750 subjects and related those repertoires to cytomegalovirus serostatus. In addition to the first cohort of approximately 670 subjects, a separate validation cohort of 100 to 150 different subjects was used. The study combined high-throughput TCR immunosequencing, statistical association of individual TCRs with disease status, and machine learning to predict cytomegalovirus infection status. In a later analysis, previously published TCR beta repertoires from about 640 donors were re-analyzed and high-resolution HLA genotyping was added so that TCR occurrence patterns could be studied. Rather than drawing on any new phenotypic data, the later analysis identified candidate immune exposures from TCR beta sequences and the way those sequences occurred across donors. An earlier analysis of about 600 of the donors used high-throughput TCR beta sequencing to judge whether each TCR beta V gene segment behaved as functional or pseudogenic. Donor age, sex, ethnicity and CMV serostatus were collected together with the repertoire data. A later genetic analysis took genome-wide SNP genotypes for about 65% of the 666 donors and used that subset as a discovery cohort. All discovery cohort repertoires had been generated on a single sequencing platform. HLA typing included class I and class II loci at four-digit resolution. The number of donors typed differed by locus, with roughly 629-640 for A, B, C, DRB1 and DQB1, around 520 for DQA1, over 600 for DPA1, and around 450 for DPB1. Roughly 5 DR-DQ haplotypes were treated as single units for association and clustering because of strong linkage in the cohort. Across some 400 genotyped donors of the cohort, an average of approximately 240,000 unique TCR beta nucleotide sequences per donor were sequenced, and roughly 18% of those sequences were non-productive. What the research found in general, with its limitations: Compared with the roughly 670-donor mean, donors in an Asian-associated ancestry cluster had fewer N-insertions in productive TCRs, according to a later genetic analysis. Only TCR beta chains were sequenced in this cohort, and the absence of alpha or paired-chain data limited detectable features. Because counts were too low, roughly 17 rarely observed V segments, including chromosome 9 orphons, were left out of the earlier analysis of 500 to 750 of the donors. In a later analysis, the rate of TCR association differed among HLA loci, with DRB1 alleles having the most associated TCRs and HLA-C alleles having the fewest. Specific HLA alleles were associated with 15,000 to 20,000 TCR beta sequences at a false discovery rate of 0.05 in a later analysis. HLA typing was unavailable for some donors at each locus, so association tests used only the typed subset. An earlier analysis of approximately 590 of the donors showed that most TCR beta V segments appeared in productive rearrangements either about 90% or about 30% of the time, which broadly matched IMGT annotations. Assigning TCR associations to individual alleles was difficult when HLA alleles, especially DR and DQ, strongly co-occurred. The authors suggested that the approach could potentially be extended to other disease states and immunological phenotypes. A few of the identified cytomegalovirus-associated TCR beta chains were confirmed in vitro to be specific for cytomegalovirus antigens. The classifier was reported to diagnose cytomegalovirus status with high specificity and sensitivity in both the original and validation cohorts. Some IMGT-functional V segments, including TRBV6-2 and TRBV6-3, could not be told apart with the 87-base-pair reads, so those segments were excluded. A later analysis reported that several top co-occurrence clusters appeared linked to parvovirus B19, influenza, CMV and Epstein-Barr virus. Correlated functional status among segregating V segments might be attributable to linkage disequilibrium, but an unknown experimental factor could not be ruled out. CMV serostatus was the only immune exposure information available for the cohort. A cluster of highly shared sequence variants was judged likely to be a technical artifact of the sequencing pipeline. Compared with equally common non-associated chains, HLA-associated TCR beta chains in a later analysis were more clonally expanded and had lower generation probabilities. Across donors, most TCR sequences were observed very rarely, whereas some public TCRs were present in many individuals. V-gene and J-gene trimming of TCR beta chains was associated with a missense DCLRE1C variant in a later genetic analysis, and the association was replicated in an independent cohort. A further reported finding was that TCR beta sequences accurately predicted the HLA-A and HLA-B alleles for most subjects in the first cohort. Presence/absence analyses assumed roughly uniform sequencing depth across donors, an assumption that may not hold. According to a later analysis, most CMV-associated TCR beta chains appeared to be HLA-restricted, and the HLA associations seemed to be driven largely by CMV exposure. A total of fewer than 200 TCR beta chains were listed by the study as associated with cytomegalovirus.

The cohort consisted of some 730 healthy bone marrow donors. All cohort members were sampled while nominally healthy, although unrecorded immune exposures were likely present. The donor was CMV seronegative and belonged to the group of roughly 330 seronegative cohort members. Every donor gave a peripheral blood sample, and the peripheral blood mononuclear cells from that sample were used for TCR beta sequencing. The Qiagen DNeasy Blood Extraction Kit was used to extract genomic DNA from the blood cell samples. Details on this clone: What antigen it recognizes has not been identified. No base quality information exists; no much larger clone differs at one position.

The library was made by the immunoSEQ multiplex PCR assay. A mixture of 60 forward primers for TCR Vbeta segments and 13 reverse primers for TCR Jbeta segments was used in the multiplex PCR. The CDR3 region of rearranged TCR beta genes was amplified from genomic DNA with a multiplex PCR assay. The Illumina HiSeq System was used to sequence the amplified TCR beta libraries as 87-base-pair reads. The source study handled its data this way. A later analysis tallied 80 million to 95 million unique TCR beta chains across the 600 to 700 repertoires, and roughly 11 million of those chains were shared by two or more donors. Raw reads were error-corrected and collapsed into unique sequences with a nearest-neighbor algorithm that merged closely related sequences to remove PCR and sequencing errors. To assign V, D and J gene segments, CDR3 sequences were aligned to IMGT reference sequences. Each retained sequence needed at least a six-nucleotide match to both a V gene segment and a J gene segment. A rearrangement counted as productive if the CDR3 had no stop codons and remained in frame with V and J, and every other rearrangement counted as non-productive. Following IMGT convention, CDR3 was defined as the stretch from the second conserved V-encoded cysteine to the conserved J-encoded phenylalanine. The earlier analysis of about 640 of the donors excluded any sequence lacking an unambiguous match to a single V gene segment. An earlier analysis of about 590 of the donors classified V segments as functional when productive rearrangements were above 56.7% and as segregating when the standard deviation between donors was above 5%. A statistical classification framework was built for diagnosing cytomegalovirus status from the catalog of TCR beta chain sequences. A later analysis assigned V and J genes by comparing TCR nucleotide sequences with IMGT/GENE-DB human TR gene sequences. The TCRdist pipeline was used in a later analysis to assign CDR3 sequences and most-parsimonious VDJ recombination scenarios. In a later analysis, each TCR beta chain was defined by its CDR3 amino acid sequence together with its V-gene family, and reads lacking a unique V-gene family were excluded. A later analysis removed 592 highly shared, low-generation-probability nucleotide sequences to deal with suspected cross-contamination and a sequencing artifact. In a later analysis, a clonal expansion index was calculated for each public chain from normalized within-repertoire ranks of inferred template counts. In a later analysis, generation probabilities were computed with a VDJ recombination model fitted to out-of-frame rearrangements, and the resulting probabilities were checked against IGoR. A later analysis scored TCR-TCR, TCR-HLA and TCR-CMV co-occurrence with hypergeometric tests, applying a repertoire-size bias correction to TCR pairs. To estimate false discovery rates, a later analysis permuted the HLA or CMV assignments 20 times. In a later analysis, co-occurring TCRs were grouped using DBSCAN, and TCRdist sequence similarity was added for clustering within HLA-allele-positive subsets. Repertoires with fewer than 30,000 or more than 120,000 public chains, plus five repertoires with anomalous nucleotide sharing, were excluded from co-occurrence clustering. TCRdb took over this immuneACCESS table, retaining in-frame rearrangements with V and J assigned. Such tables are incomplete; in checked studies, under half of the missing clones stem from an unresolved V gene, and the remainder is unexplained. Clone size and the V and J calls come from that table; the DNA yielded D and trimming. The sample table records under 150,000 clones; around 77% of these occur just once. The ten largest clonotypes hold approximately 2.3% of the sample.

V drops 4 bases and J drops 7 bases, leaving 25 bases in between. The CDR3 spans 17 residues, from the cysteine through the phenylalanine. Only CDR3 DNA remains: 51 bases, in frame from the first base. In the germline V gene, CDR1 corresponds to SGHVS and CDR2 to FQNEAQ. The sequenced sample consisted of PBMCs. The TCR sequence derives from a young man in good health and CMV-seronegative. Recombination connected TRBV7-8 to TRBJ1-1; the D gene remains uncertain. The nucleotides are TGTGCCAGCAGCTCGCTTGGTCGGAGGATAGTTTCAAGTGAAGCTTTCTTT. The resulting protein is CASSSLGRRIVSSEAFF.